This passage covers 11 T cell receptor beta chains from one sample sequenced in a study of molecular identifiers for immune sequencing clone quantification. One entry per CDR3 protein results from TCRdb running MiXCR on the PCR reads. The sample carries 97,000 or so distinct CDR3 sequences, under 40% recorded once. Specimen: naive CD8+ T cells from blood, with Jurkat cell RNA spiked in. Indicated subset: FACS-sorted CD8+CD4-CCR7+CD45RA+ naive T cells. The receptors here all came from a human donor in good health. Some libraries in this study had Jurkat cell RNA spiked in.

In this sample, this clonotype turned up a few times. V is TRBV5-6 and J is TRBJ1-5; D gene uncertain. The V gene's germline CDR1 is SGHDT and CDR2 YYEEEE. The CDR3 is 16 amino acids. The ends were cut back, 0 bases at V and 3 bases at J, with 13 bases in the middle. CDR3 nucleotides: TGTGCCAGCAGCTTGGGGACTGACGCCTACAATCAGCCCCAGCATTTT. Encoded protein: CASSLGTDAYNQPQHF. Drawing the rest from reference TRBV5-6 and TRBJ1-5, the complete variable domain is DAGVTQSPTHLIKTRGQQVTLRCSPKSGHDTVSWYQQALGQGPQFIFQYYEEEERQRGNFPDRFSGHQFPNYSSELNVNALLLGDSALYLCASSLGTDAYNQPQHFGDGTRLSIL.

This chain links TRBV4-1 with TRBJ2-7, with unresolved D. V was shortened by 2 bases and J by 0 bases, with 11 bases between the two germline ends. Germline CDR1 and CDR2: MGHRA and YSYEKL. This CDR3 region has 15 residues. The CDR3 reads CASSQSPATSYEQYF. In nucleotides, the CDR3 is TGCGCCAGCAGCCAATCTCCCGCAACCTCCTACGAGCAGTACTTC.

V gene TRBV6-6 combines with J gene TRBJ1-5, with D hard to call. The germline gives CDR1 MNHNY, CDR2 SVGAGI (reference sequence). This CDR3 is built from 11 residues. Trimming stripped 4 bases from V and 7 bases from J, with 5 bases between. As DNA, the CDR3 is TGTGCCAGCAGTTCGGGACAGCCCCAGCATTTT. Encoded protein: CASSSGQPQHF.

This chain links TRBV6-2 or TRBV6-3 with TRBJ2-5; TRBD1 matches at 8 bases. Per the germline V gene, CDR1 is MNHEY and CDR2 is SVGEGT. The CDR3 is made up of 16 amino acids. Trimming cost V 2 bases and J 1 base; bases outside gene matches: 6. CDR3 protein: CASSYRQGFLQETQYF. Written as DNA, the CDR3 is TGTGCCAGCAGTTACCGACAGGGGTTCCTCCAAGAGACCCAGTACTTC.

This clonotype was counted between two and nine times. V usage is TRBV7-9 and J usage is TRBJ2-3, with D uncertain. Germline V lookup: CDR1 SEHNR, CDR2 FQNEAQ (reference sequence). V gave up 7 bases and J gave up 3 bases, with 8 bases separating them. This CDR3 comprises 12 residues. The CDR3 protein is CASTPDTDTQYF. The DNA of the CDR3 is TGTGCCAGCACCCCGGATACAGATACGCAGTATTTT. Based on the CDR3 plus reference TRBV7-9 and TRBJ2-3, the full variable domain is DTGVSQNPRHKITKRGQNVTFRCDPISEHNRLYWYRQTLGQGPEFLTYFQNEAQLEKSRLLSDRFSAERPKGSFSTLEIQRTEQGDSAMYLCASTPDTDTQYFGPGTRLTVL.

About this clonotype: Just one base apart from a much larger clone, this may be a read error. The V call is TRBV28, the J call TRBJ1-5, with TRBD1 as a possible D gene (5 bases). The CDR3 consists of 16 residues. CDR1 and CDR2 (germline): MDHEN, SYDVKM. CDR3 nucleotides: TGTGCCAGCTGTTTATTAGGGGTGGGGAGCAATCAGCCCCAGCATTTT. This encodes CASCLLGVGSNQPQHF. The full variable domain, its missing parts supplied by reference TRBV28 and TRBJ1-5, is DVKVTQSSRYLVKRTGEKVFLECVQDMDHENMFWYRQDPGLGLRLIYFSYDVKMKEKGDIPEGYSVSREKKERFSLILESASTNQTSMYLCASCLLGVGSNQPQHFGDGTRLSIL.

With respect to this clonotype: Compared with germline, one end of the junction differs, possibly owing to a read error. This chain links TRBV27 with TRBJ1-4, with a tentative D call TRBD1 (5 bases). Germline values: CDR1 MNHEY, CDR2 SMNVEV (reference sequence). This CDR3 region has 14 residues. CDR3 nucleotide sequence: TGTGCCAGCAGTTACACGGGGCATAATGAAAAACAGTTTTTT. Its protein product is CASSYTGHNEKQFF.

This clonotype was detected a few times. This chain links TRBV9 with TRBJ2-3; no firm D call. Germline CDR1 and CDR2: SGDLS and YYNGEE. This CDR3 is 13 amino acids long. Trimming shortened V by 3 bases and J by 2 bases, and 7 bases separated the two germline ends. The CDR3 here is CASSAYNTDTQYF. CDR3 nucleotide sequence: TGTGCCAGCAGCGCATACAACACAGATACGCAGTATTTT.

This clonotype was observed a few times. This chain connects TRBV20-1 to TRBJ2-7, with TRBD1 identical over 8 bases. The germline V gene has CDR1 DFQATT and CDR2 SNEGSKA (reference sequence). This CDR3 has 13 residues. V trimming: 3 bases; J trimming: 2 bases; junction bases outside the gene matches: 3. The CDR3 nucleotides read TGCAGTGCTAGGGAGGACAGGGCCTACGAGCAGTACTTC. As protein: CSAREDRAYEQYF.

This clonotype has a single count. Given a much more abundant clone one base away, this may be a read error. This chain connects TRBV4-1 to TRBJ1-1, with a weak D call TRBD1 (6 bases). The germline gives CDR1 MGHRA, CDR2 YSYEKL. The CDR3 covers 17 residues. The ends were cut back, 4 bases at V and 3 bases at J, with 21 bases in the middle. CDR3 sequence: CASSPKSYRDRYTEAFF. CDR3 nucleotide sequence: TGCGCCAGCAGCCCAAAGTCTTACAGGGATCGGTACACTGAAGCTTTCTTT.

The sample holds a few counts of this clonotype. The chain's CDR3 is CASSRLSGPQFSEQFF. DNA for the CDR3: TGTGCCAGCAGTAGACTTAGCGGGCCCCAATTTAGTGAGCAGTTCTTC. V and J are TRBV6-5 and TRBJ2-1, with TRBD2 matching over 7 bases. Germline assignment: CDR1 MNHEY and CDR2 SVGAGI. There are 16 residues in the CDR3. Trimming removed 5 bases from V and 9 bases from J; junction bases left unmatched: 16.